These 15 T cell receptor beta chains share one sample of origin, sequenced in a study of T-cell memory formation after mild COVID-19. In TCRdb, the 5' RACE reads were re-called with MiXCR into one record per CDR3 protein. The sample holds about 180,000 distinct CDR3 sequences, around 16% seen once. Sequencing was carried out using PBMCs or a T cell subset sorted from them (not recorded which). These receptors were taken from an adult woman who had mild COVID-19 (a few samples of this study predate the infection). Cell type and time point are not known.

In nucleotides, the CDR3 is TGTGCCAGCAGCCAGTTTTATGAAGCTTTCTTT. This sequence encodes CASSQFYEAFF. J is TRBJ1-1 and V is TRBV3-1; D is unresolved. Per the germline V gene, CDR1 is LGHDT and CDR2 is YNNKEL (reference sequence). Trimming left V 3 bases short and J 7 bases short, with 6 bases between. The CDR3 consists of 11 residues.

V gene TRBV5-1 combines with J gene TRBJ2-7; TRBD1 aligns across 7 bases. V gave up 0 bases and J gave up 2 bases; unmatched junction bases: 5. CDR1 SGHRS and CDR2 YFSETQ come from the germline V gene. The CDR3 has 15 amino acids. In nucleotides, the CDR3 is TGCGCCAGCAGCTTGGAAAACAGGGGTCCCTACGAGCAGTACTTC. Translating gives CASSLENRGPYEQYF.

The genes are TRBV12-3 or TRBV12-4 and TRBJ2-2, with 11 bases that match TRBD1. V lost 6 bases, J lost 7 bases, and 1 base stayed unmatched. This CDR3 contains 13 residues. Here the CDR3 reads CASRGQGDGELFF. The CDR3 region has the DNA TGTGCCAGCAGGGGACAGGGGGACGGGGAGCTGTTTTTT.

The CDR3 spells CASSPQQGARYNQPQHF. CDR3 DNA: TGCGCCAGCAGCCCCCAACAGGGGGCCCGCTACAATCAGCCCCAGCATTTT. The chain joins TRBV4-1 to TRBJ1-5; 9 bases are shared with TRBD1. Germline CDR1 is MGHRA and CDR2 is YSYEKL. The CDR3 loop spans 17 amino acids. The V segment lost 4 bases and the J segment 3 bases; nucleotides outside the gene matches: 10.

The genes are TRBV29-1 and TRBJ2-1; a possible D gene is TRBD2 (6 bases). Germline V gene lookup returns CDR1 SQVTM and CDR2 ANQGSEA. V was trimmed by 4 bases and J by 5 bases, leaving 12 bases between them. The CDR3 is made up of 13 amino acids. Here the CDR3 reads CSVAGRTNNEQFF. CDR3 coding DNA: TGCAGCGTTGCGGGACGGACTAACAATGAGCAGTTCTTC.

This clonotype has more than one count but fewer than ten. The V gene is TRBV4-2, the J gene TRBJ2-3; the match to TRBD1 covers 9 bases. This CDR3 comprises 15 residues. Germline V CDR1 and CDR2: LGHNA, YNFKEQ. Unmatched junction bases numbered 3, after V lost 0 bases and J lost 5 bases. CDR3 sequence: CASSQDGTGIDTQYF. CDR3 nucleotides: TGTGCCAGCAGCCAAGACGGGACAGGGATAGATACGCAGTATTTT.

The sample holds a few counts of this clonotype. DNA for the CDR3: TGTGCCAGCAGTCCCTCCGGGCCGAGGACCGGGGAGCTGTTTTTT. Translated: CASSPSGPRTGELFF. V and J are TRBV12-3 or TRBV12-4 and TRBJ2-2; no firm D call. Trimming pared 5 bases from V and 5 bases from J, leaving 15 bases between. CDR3 size: 15 residues.

The rearrangement joins TRBV20-1 to TRBJ1-1, with 7 bases fitting TRBD1. CDR3 length: 14 amino acids. V gave up 5 bases and J gave up 1 base; unmatched junction bases: 7. CDR1 is DFQATT and CDR2 is SNEGSKA in the germline V gene (reference sequence). Here the CDR3 reads CSAFRQGRNTEAFF. The CDR3 DNA reads TGCAGTGCTTTCCGACAGGGCCGGAACACTGAAGCTTTCTTT.

The genes are TRBV18 and TRBJ2-3; TRBD1 matches at 9 bases. The CDR3 is made up of 16 amino acids. V lost 3 bases and J lost 5; bases outside the gene matches: 9. CDR1 is KGHSH, CDR2 LQKENI, per germline. The CDR3 protein is CASSPGTGLLKDTQYF. DNA for the CDR3: TGTGCCAGCTCACCGGGGACAGGGCTTTTGAAAGATACGCAGTATTTT.

V is TRBV12-3 or TRBV12-4 and J is TRBJ2-2; 10 nucleotides line up with TRBD2. Germline trimming cut 6 bases from V and 6 bases from J; bases unmatched to any gene: 7. The CDR3 covers 15 residues. The chain's CDR3 is CASRSPSGRSGELFF. In DNA, the CDR3 is TGTGCCAGCAGGTCGCCTAGCGGGAGATCCGGGGAGCTGTTTTTT.

This rearrangement joins TRBV12-3 or TRBV12-4 to TRBJ2-3, with 9 bases fitting TRBD1. This CDR3 has 13 amino acids. V gave up 8 bases and J gave up 2 bases; unmatched junction bases: 2. The CDR3 loop is CASGTGHTDTQYF. CDR3 sequence (DNA): TGTGCCAGCGGGACAGGGCACACAGATACGCAGTATTTT.

This clonotype has a count of ten or more. CDR3 region: CASSLKRGGRETQYF. CDR3 sequence (DNA): TGCGCCAGCAGCCTGAAGCGGGGGGGCCGGGAGACCCAGTACTTC. The rearrangement joins TRBV5-1 to TRBJ2-5; 10 bases are shared with TRBD2. The CDR3 is 15 residues long. V shed 4 bases and J 5 bases; nucleotides not matched to a gene: 8. Germline V gives CDR1 SGHRS, CDR2 YFSETQ.

This clonotype occurred a few times. The genes are TRBV20-1 and TRBJ2-3; 9 bases match TRBD1. Germline CDR1 and CDR2: DFQATT and SNEGSKA (reference sequence). CDR3 length: 15 residues. Trimming removed 5 bases from V and 0 bases from J; junction bases left unmatched: 6. The CDR3 here is CSAHQGQGSTDTQYF. The CDR3 nucleotides are TGCAGTGCTCACCAAGGACAGGGGAGCACAGATACGCAGTATTTT.

The chain couples TRBV7-9 to TRBJ2-3; unclear D gene. The germline CDR1 and CDR2 sequences are SEHNR and FQNEAQ (reference sequence). The V gene lost 3 bases and the J gene lost 2 bases, with 6 bases spanning the gap. CDR3 length: 13 residues. CDR3 bases: TGTGCCAGCAGCTTGTGGATCACAGATACGCAGTATTTT. This encodes CASSLWITDTQYF.

The chain carries TRBV21-1 and TRBJ1-2. TRBV21-1 is a known pseudogene. The CDR3 covers 17 residues. The chain's CDR3 is CASSKEVSGTLAYGYTF. The CDR3 nucleotides are TGTGCCAGCAGCAAAGAGGTTTCAGGGACCCTCGCCTATGGCTACACCTTC.